This T cell receptor beta chain was profiled in a study of monozygotic twins with inflammatory bowel disease. Overall study findings and caveats: Distinct T cell subtypes could not be told apart.

Germline loops: CDR1 MNHEY, CDR2 SVGAGI. This CDR3 region has 15 residues. Approximately 3,600 ng of total RNA went into each TCR library. A 6-nucleotide sample barcode was carried by the UMIs, which template switching added. Using the 5' RACE reads, TCRdb records one entry per CDR3 protein without DNA. The sample has fewer than 400,000 distinct CDR3 sequences. In the case of this clonotype: Its antigen is undetermined.

The chain is built from TRBV6-5 and TRBJ2-4; the TCRdb D gene call, TRBD1, has no DNA to confirm it. The sequence came from a human donor with ulcerative colitis or Crohn's disease, or a healthy co-twin of an affected twin (not recorded which). Material: blood. CDR3 in amino acids: CASSSGETVKNIQYF.